A single sample gave rise to the 20 T cell receptor beta chains below, sequenced in a study of cytomegalovirus exposure and HLA in healthy donors. The PCR was carried out with 60 Vbeta primers and 13 Jbeta primers. The method was immunoSEQ multiplex PCR; TCRdb's version includes in-frame clones alone and lacks a portion of them. The sample holds roughly 120,000 clones, approximately 80% seen once. The specimen sequenced was PBMCs. The receptors were gathered from a woman aged 40 to 50 in good health and CMV-seropositive.

There are a few counts of this clone. The chain carries TRBV18 and TRBJ2-3, with 8 positions matching TRBD2. From germline, CDR1 is KGHSH and CDR2 LQKENI. The V gene end was trimmed by 2 bases and the J gene end by 4 bases; junction bases not matched to a gene: 8. This CDR3 has 16 amino acids. This CDR3 reads CASSPGVAGRADTQYF. CDR3 bases: TGTGCCAGCTCACCAGGGGTAGCGGGACGCGCAGATACGCAGTATTTT.

This sequence joins TRBV5-1 and TRBJ2-4, with D possibly TRBD1 on 6 matching bases. CDR3 size: 13 residues. Germline V CDR1 and CDR2: SGHRS, YFSETQ. V lost 0 bases, J lost 7 bases, and 8 bases lay in between. CDR3: CASSLEGVNIQYF. The CDR3 DNA reads as TGCGCCAGCAGCTTGGAGGGGGTGAACATTCAGTACTTC.

The chain couples TRBV9 to TRBJ2-5, with 10 nucleotides matching TRBD1. With the DNA end fitting TRBJ2-7 better, the J assignment may be wrong. The CDR3 is made up of 15 amino acids. Germline V gives CDR1 SGDLS, CDR2 YYNGEE. The CDR3 reads CASSVAGDRGYEQYF. The CDR3 DNA is TGTGCCAGCAGCGTAGCCGGGGACAGGGGCTACGAGCAGTACTTC.

The CDR3 loop reads CASSLVGGSSNEQFF. In DNA, the CDR3 is TGTGCCAGCAGCTTAGTCGGGGGTTCGAGCAATGAGCAGTTCTTC. The rearrangement uses TRBV7-2 and TRBJ2-1; perhaps TRBD2 as D (6 bases). Trimming stripped 1 base from V and 6 bases from J, with 13 bases between. The V gene's germline CDR1 is SGHTA and CDR2 FQGNSA. The CDR3 totals 15 residues.

This clone was detected only once. This chain uses TRBV14 with TRBJ1-2, with D uncertain. V gave up 0 bases and J gave up 8 bases, with 10 bases separating them. Germline CDR1 is SGHDN and CDR2 is FVKESK. The CDR3 spans 13 residues. The CDR3 DNA is TGTGCCAGCAGCCAAGATTTGGAGGGCGGCTACACCTTC. It is translated as CASSQDLEGGYTF.

The V call is TRBV28, the J call TRBJ2-1, with 8 bases matching TRBD1. Trimming at V came to 1 base and at J to 5 bases, leaving 7 bases not matched to a gene. The CDR3 covers 16 residues. Germline CDR1 MDHEN, CDR2 SYDVKM. CDR3 sequence reads: CASSLFPRGLHNEQFF. The CDR3 bases are TGTGCCAGCAGTTTATTCCCCAGGGGGCTACACAATGAGCAGTTCTTC.

In its sample, this clone was seen once. The rearrangement joins TRBV15 to TRBJ2-5; D perhaps matches TRBD1 (7 bases). The J call may be faulty, since TRBJ2-7 better matches the DNA end. Germline V gene data show CDR1 as LNHNV and CDR2 as YYDKDF (reference sequence). The CDR3 spans 15 residues. CDR3 in DNA: TGTGCCACCAGCTCTTCGGGGGCAGGGGGCTACGAGCAGTACTTC. Its translation: CATSSSGAGGYEQYF.

This chain joins TRBV6-5 and TRBJ1-1, with TRBD1 matching 7 bases. Per the germline V gene, CDR1 is MNHEY and CDR2 is SVGAGI. There are 16 residues in the CDR3. The V and J ends lost 0 bases and 2 bases, in that order; junction bases with no gene match: 6. The CDR3 here is CASSYSSGTDNTEAFF. The CDR3 nucleotides are TGTGCCAGCAGTTACTCTAGTGGGACAGATAACACTGAAGCTTTCTTT.

This chain uses TRBV28 with TRBJ2-1; a possible D gene is TRBD2 (5 bases). Per the germline V gene, CDR1 is MDHEN and CDR2 is SYDVKM. Trimming took off 5 bases at V and 10 bases at J, with 9 bases between the two ends. CDR3 length: 11 amino acids. The CDR3 bases are TGTGCCAGCAGTCTAGCATCGGAGCAGTTCTTC. It is translated as CASSLASEQFF.

The DNA of the CDR3 is TGTGCCAGCAGCAAATCCGGTGGACTTTCCGGACAGCAGTACTTC. It encodes CASSKSGGLSGQQYF. The chain recombines TRBV6-6 with TRBJ2-7, with D perhaps TRBD2 (5 bases). Germline CDR1 reads MNHNY; CDR2 reads SVGAGI (reference sequence). V gave up 6 bases and J gave up 8 bases, with 23 bases separating them. CDR3 length equals 15 residues.

This clone is a singleton in its sample. CDR3 sequence (DNA): TGTGCCAGCTCCAAAGGACAGAACACAGATACGCAGTATTTT. Amino acids: CASSKGQNTDTQYF. The rearrangement uses TRBV18 and TRBJ2-3; D possibly corresponds to TRBD1 (6 bases). Germline V gene lookup returns CDR1 KGHSH and CDR2 LQKENI. V lost 6 bases and J 2 bases, leaving 12 bases between the germline ends. The CDR3 sequence is 14 residues long.

This clone occurred once. The chain combines TRBV7-9 with TRBJ2-2; 14 bases are shared with TRBD2. The CDR3 totals 18 residues. CDR1 is SEHNR and CDR2 is FQNEAQ in the germline V gene (reference sequence). The J segment lost 1 base and the V segment lost 5 bases, leaving 6 bases of the junction unmatched. The CDR3 loop reads CASSDPGLAGGNTGELFF. The CDR3 bases are TGTGCCAGCAGCGACCCTGGACTAGCGGGAGGGAACACCGGGGAGCTGTTTTTT.

The gene calls are TRBV29-1 and TRBJ1-2; TRBD1 aligns across 7 bases. Germline V gene lookup returns CDR1 SQVTM and CDR2 ANQGSEA. The V and J ends lost 4 bases and 0 bases, in that order; junction bases with no gene match: 2. The CDR3 contains 13 residues. In nucleotides, the CDR3 is TGCAGCGTTGGACAGGGTACTAACTATGGCTACACCTTC. It translates to CSVGQGTNYGYTF. Looking up the rest from reference TRBV29-1 and TRBJ1-2 gives the full variable domain: SAVISQKPSRDICQRGTSLTIQCQVDSQVTMMFWYRQQPGQSLTLIATANQGSEATYESGFVIDKFPISRPNLTFSTLTVSNMSPEDSSIYLCSVGQGTNYGYTFGSGTRLTVV.

The J gene is TRBJ2-2, the V gene TRBV9; possibly TRBD2 for D (6 bases). The V and J ends lost 6 bases and 1 base respectively, with 16 bases between them. The CDR3 runs 16 residues. Germline assignment: CDR1 SGDLS and CDR2 YYNGEE. CDR3 sequence reads: CASTRGGGLNTGELFF. CDR3 nucleotide sequence: TGTGCCAGCACCCGAGGTGGGGGACTGAACACCGGGGAGCTGTTTTTT.

The V and J genes are TRBV19 and TRBJ1-4, with unresolved D. V was cut by 10 bases and J by 7 bases, with 16 bases left in between. CDR1 is LNHDA, CDR2 SQIVND, per germline (reference sequence). The CDR3 length is 13 residues. CDR3 nucleotide sequence: TGTGCCACCTCGCCGGGTCCGGGTGAAAAACTGTTTTTT. Its protein is CATSPGPGEKLFF.

The rearrangement uses TRBV5-1 and TRBJ2-5, with D unclear. The germline V gene encodes CDR1 SGHRS and CDR2 YFSETQ. V lost 0 bases to trimming and J lost 5 bases, with 14 bases between them. The CDR3 has 15 amino acids. CDR3 bases: TGCGCCAGCAGCTTGGAGTCAGGCGCCTGGGAGACCCAGTACTTC. Residues: CASSLESGAWETQYF.

DNA of the CDR3: TGTGCCAGCAGCTTGAACAGGGGGGGTGAAAAACTGTTTTTT. Its protein product is CASSLNRGGEKLFF. The chain couples TRBV7-2 to TRBJ1-4, with TRBD1 identical over 8 bases. The CDR3 extends over 14 amino acids. With V trimmed by 3 bases and J by 7 bases, 4 bases remained unmatched. CDR1 SGHTA and CDR2 FQGNSA come from the germline V gene. Supplemented by reference TRBV7-2 and TRBJ1-4, the full variable domain reads GAGVSQSPSNKVTEKGKDVELRCDPISGHTALYWYRQSLGQGLEFLIYFQGNSAPDKSGLPSDRFSAERTGGSVSTLTIQRTQQEDSAVYLCASSLNRGGEKLFFGSGTQLSVL.

V gene TRBV5-1 combines with J gene TRBJ2-1, with D unresolved. V was pared by 2 bases and J by 9 bases, with 9 bases between. The CDR3 has 12 residues. Germline CDR1 SGHRS, CDR2 YFSETQ. The CDR3 nucleotides read TGCGCCAGCAGCTTTGTAGCAAGTGAGCAGTTCTTC. This sequence encodes CASSFVASEQFF.

The chain carries TRBV28 and TRBJ2-3; 8 bases map to TRBD1. This CDR3 contains 16 residues. The V and J ends lost 5 bases and 3 bases, in that order; junction bases with no gene match: 10. Germline values: CDR1 MDHEN, CDR2 SYDVKM. CDR3 sequence: CASSPASGGGTDTQYF. The DNA of the CDR3 is TGTGCCAGCAGTCCAGCCTCAGGGGGCGGTACAGATACGCAGTATTTT.

This clone was recorded once. This rearrangement joins TRBV6-5 to TRBJ2-1; 11 bases match TRBD2. There are 14 residues in the CDR3. V trimming: 6 bases; J trimming: 4 bases; junction bases outside the gene matches: 2. Germline-derived CDR1 and CDR2 are MNHEY and SVGAGI. This chain's CDR3 is CASRRTSGYNEQFF. The CDR3 nucleotides are TGTGCCAGCAGGAGGACTAGCGGGTACAATGAGCAGTTCTTC.